The TCR beta chain under discussion was sequenced for a study of blood T cell repertoires in COVID-19. Study-level information: Spain, Italy and the United States supplied samples that represented acute and convalescent COVID-19. Nucleic acid was either cDNA or gDNA, and it came from T cells, B-cell-depleted T cells, or PBMCs.

Data came from immunoSEQ multiplex PCR; TCRdb stores just in-frame clones and leaves some out. The sample yields 120,000 or so clones, around 83% seen once. The clonotype originates from a man in his sixties with acute or convalescent COVID-19. Sequenced material: peripheral blood.

The CDR3 DNA reads as TGCGCCAGCAGCCACGGACTAGCGGGAGGAGGGGGACTTTACGAGCAGTACTTC. It yields the protein CASSHGLAGGGGLYEQYF. The chain has TRBV5-1 and TRBJ2-7, with 14 bases identical to TRBD2. The V gene's germline CDR1 is SGHRS and CDR2 YFSETQ. CDR3 length: 18 amino acids. With V trimmed by 4 bases and J by 4 bases, 13 bases remained unmatched.